The rows below give T cell receptor beta chains drawn from one sample of a study of CD8+ T cells in alopecia areata. Some clones are missing from TCRdb's copy, which holds only in-frame ones; the method was immunoSEQ multiplex PCR. The data hold hundreds of thousands of clones, with 58% observed a single time. Sample: CD4+ T cells sorted from blood, taken at week 24, from a patient treated with tofacitinib. These TCRs come from a human donor with alopecia areata. CDR3s include the opening cysteine and the closing phenylalanine or tryptophan. D genes are given only for firm matches. Size is omitted from some rows. Given values are once, few, many or a class for expanded clones.

cdr3_nt: TGCGCCAGCAGCTGGGGCCTCCTAGCGGGGGAAAGCACCGGGGAGCTGTTTTTT
cdr3_aa: CASSWGLLAGESTGELFF
v_call: TRBV5-1
j_call: TRBJ2-2
clone_size: NA
d_call: TRBD2

cdr3_nt: TGTGCCAGCAGCTTAGATAGGGGACTCACTGAAGCTTTCTTT
cdr3_aa: CASSLDRGLTEAFF
v_call: TRBV7-9
j_call: TRBJ1-1
clone_size: NA
d_call: NA

cdr3_nt: TGTGCCAGCAAGGGTGATACGCAGTATTTT
cdr3_aa: CASKGDTQYF
v_call: TRBV2
j_call: TRBJ2-3
clone_size: NA
d_call: NA

cdr3_nt: TGCGCCAGCAGCTGGGGACAGGACTATGGCTACACCTTC
cdr3_aa: CASSWGQDYGYTF
v_call: TRBV5-1
j_call: TRBJ1-2
clone_size: NA
d_call: TRBD1

cdr3_nt: TGTGCCTGGAGTCCGCGGCGACTAGCGGAGACCCAGTACTTC
cdr3_aa: CAWSPRRLAETQYF
v_call: TRBV30
j_call: TRBJ2-5
clone_size: NA
d_call: TRBD2

cdr3_nt: TGTGCCAGCAGACAGGGACAGGGCACTGAAGCTTTCTTT
cdr3_aa: CASRQGQGTEAFF
v_call: TRBV27
j_call: TRBJ1-1
clone_size: NA
d_call: TRBD1

cdr3_nt: TGCAGCGCTGACCAGGGGCATGGCTACACCTTC
cdr3_aa: CSADQGHGYTF
v_call: TRBV29-1
j_call: TRBJ1-2
clone_size: NA
d_call: NA

cdr3_nt: TGTGCCAGCACCGTCGGGGGGAAAGAGGAGACCCAGTACTTC
cdr3_aa: CASTVGGKEETQYF
v_call: TRBV7-2
j_call: TRBJ2-5
clone_size: NA
d_call: TRBD2

cdr3_nt: TGTGCCAGCAGTTACTCAGCACAGTTCCTCTATGGCTACACCTTC
cdr3_aa: CASSYSAQFLYGYTF
v_call: TRBV6-5
j_call: TRBJ1-2
clone_size: once
d_call: NA

cdr3_nt: TGCGCCAGCAGCTTGGGGGCCCTCACCGGGGAGCTGTTTTTT
cdr3_aa: CASSLGALTGELFF
v_call: TRBV5-1
j_call: TRBJ2-2
clone_size: NA
d_call: NA

cdr3_nt: TGTGCCAGCAGCTTCTTAGCGGGGGGCACCTACGAGCAGTACTTC
cdr3_aa: CASSFLAGGTYEQYF
v_call: TRBV7-2
j_call: TRBJ2-7
clone_size: NA
d_call: TRBD2

cdr3_nt: TGTGCCAGCAGTTTAGGGACCCGGGGAAGTGGTGGCTACACCTTC
cdr3_aa: CASSLGTRGSGGYTF
v_call: TRBV27
j_call: TRBJ1-2
clone_size: NA
d_call: NA

cdr3_nt: TGTGCCAGCAGCTCAGGACAGCAAGAGACCCAGTACTTC
cdr3_aa: CASSSGQQETQYF
v_call: TRBV5-4
j_call: TRBJ2-5
clone_size: NA
d_call: NA

cdr3_nt: TGTGCCAGCAGCACCCCGGGACCCCGGGGGGAGACCCAGTACTTC
cdr3_aa: CASSTPGPRGETQYF
v_call: TRBV9
j_call: TRBJ2-5
clone_size: NA
d_call: NA

cdr3_nt: TGTGCCAGCAGTTTCTTGGGGACTAGCGGGGGGGATGATACGCAGTATTTT
cdr3_aa: CASSFLGTSGGDDTQYF
v_call: TRBV28
j_call: TRBJ2-3
clone_size: NA
d_call: TRBD2

cdr3_nt: TGCAGCGTTGAGACAGGGGGATACTCACCCCTCCACTTT
cdr3_aa: CSVETGGYSPLHF
v_call: TRBV29-1
j_call: TRBJ1-6
clone_size: few
d_call: TRBD1

cdr3_nt: TGCAGCGTTATCCGGGGCCAAGAGACCCAGTACTTC
cdr3_aa: CSVIRGQETQYF
v_call: TRBV29-1
j_call: TRBJ2-5
clone_size: NA
d_call: NA

cdr3_nt: TGCGCCAGCAGCTTGGCCCGGGACAGGGGAAATGAGCAGTTCTTC
cdr3_aa: CASSLARDRGNEQFF
v_call: TRBV5-1
j_call: TRBJ2-1
clone_size: NA
d_call: TRBD1

cdr3_nt: TGCGCCAGCAGCCAAGATTCCATCTCGGGCTATGGCTACACCTTC
cdr3_aa: CASSQDSISGYGYTF
v_call: TRBV4-1
j_call: TRBJ1-2
clone_size: NA
d_call: NA

cdr3_nt: TGTGCCAGTAGCAGACTCGGACAGGGCCAAGAGACCCAGTACTTC
cdr3_aa: CASSRLGQGQETQYF
v_call: TRBV19
j_call: TRBJ2-5
clone_size: NA
d_call: TRBD1

cdr3_nt: TGTGCCATCAGTGGGACAGGGGTGCTCGCGGAGACCCAGTACTTC
cdr3_aa: CAISGTGVLAETQYF
v_call: TRBV10-3
j_call: TRBJ2-5
clone_size: NA
d_call: TRBD1

cdr3_nt: TGTGCCAGCAGTGAACAGGGCTATAATTCACCCCTCCACTTT
cdr3_aa: CASSEQGYNSPLHF
v_call: TRBV6-4
j_call: TRBJ1-6
clone_size: NA
d_call: NA

cdr3_nt: TGTGCCTGGAGACAGGCACCTGGGGCCAACGTCCTGACTTTC
cdr3_aa: CAWRQAPGANVLTF
v_call: TRBV30
j_call: TRBJ2-6
clone_size: NA
d_call: NA

cdr3_nt: TGTGCCAGCAGTCGGACAGACAATTCACCCCTCCACTTT
cdr3_aa: CASSRTDNSPLHF
v_call: TRBV6-5
j_call: TRBJ1-6
clone_size: few
d_call: NA

cdr3_nt: TGTGCCAGCAGCTGGGAAGGAGGTTCGTCTGGGGCCAACGTCCTGACTTTC
cdr3_aa: CASSWEGGSSGANVLTF
v_call: TRBV13
j_call: TRBJ2-6
clone_size: NA
d_call: NA

cdr3_nt: TGCAGCGTTGTAGTCAGGGGGCGGACGGACGAGCAGTACTTC
cdr3_aa: CSVVVRGRTDEQYF
v_call: TRBV29-1
j_call: TRBJ2-7
clone_size: NA
d_call: TRBD1

cdr3_nt: TGTGCCAGCAGCAAACCGGGGGTCAATGAGCAGTTCTTC
cdr3_aa: CASSKPGVNEQFF
v_call: TRBV7-6
j_call: TRBJ2-1
clone_size: NA
d_call: NA

cdr3_nt: TGTGCCAGCAGCCGGGGACTAGCCCAAGAGACCCAGTACTTC
cdr3_aa: CASSRGLAQETQYF
v_call: TRBV11-2
j_call: TRBJ2-5
clone_size: NA
d_call: TRBD2

cdr3_nt: TGCGCCAGCAGCTCTGCCGGGGGCACAGATACGCAGTATTTT
cdr3_aa: CASSSAGGTDTQYF
v_call: TRBV5-1
j_call: TRBJ2-3
clone_size: NA
d_call: NA

cdr3_nt: TGTGCCAGCAGTCGGGGGGGCCGATATGAGCAGTTCTTC
cdr3_aa: CASSRGGRYEQFF
v_call: TRBV28
j_call: TRBJ2-1
clone_size: once
d_call: TRBD2

cdr3_nt: TGTGCCAGCAGCTCTGTTTACAATGAGCAGTTCTTC
cdr3_aa: CASSSVYNEQFF
v_call: TRBV7-2
j_call: TRBJ2-1
clone_size: NA
d_call: NA

cdr3_nt: TGTGCCTGGAGTGTTGGAGGGCGCGGCGGCACTGAAGCTTTCTTT
cdr3_aa: CAWSVGGRGGTEAFF
v_call: TRBV30
j_call: TRBJ1-1
clone_size: NA
d_call: NA

cdr3_nt: TGCAGCGTTGAGAGACAGGGGGGCGCAGGTGGGACTGAAGCTTTCTTT
cdr3_aa: CSVERQGGAGGTEAFF
v_call: TRBV29-1
j_call: TRBJ1-1
clone_size: NA
d_call: TRBD1

cdr3_nt: TGTGCCTGGAGTGGGACAGAAAAAAACGGCTACACCTTC
cdr3_aa: CAWSGTEKNGYTF
v_call: TRBV30
j_call: TRBJ1-2
clone_size: NA
d_call: NA

cdr3_nt: TGTGCCAGCAGTCTGAGTGGCGGCTCAGCCACTGAAGCTTTCTTT
cdr3_aa: CASSLSGGSATEAFF
v_call: TRBV2
j_call: TRBJ1-1
clone_size: NA
d_call: NA

cdr3_nt: TGCAGCGTTGTCAGGGGGGACGAGCAGTACTTC
cdr3_aa: CSVVRGDEQYF
v_call: TRBV29-1
j_call: TRBJ2-7
clone_size: few
d_call: NA

cdr3_nt: TGCAGCGCCAGCGCGGGGGGGATGGATACGCAGTATTTT
cdr3_aa: CSASAGGMDTQYF
v_call: TRBV29-1
j_call: TRBJ2-3
clone_size: few
d_call: TRBD2

cdr3_nt: TGTGCCTGGACCCCTTACAGCCAGTTCTACGAGCAGTACTTC
cdr3_aa: CAWTPYSQFYEQYF
v_call: TRBV30
j_call: TRBJ2-7
clone_size: NA
d_call: NA

cdr3_nt: TGTGCCAGCAGCCCCAGAGCCCCCCTCGTAAGCTCCTACAATGAGCAGTTCTTC
cdr3_aa: CASSPRAPLVSSYNEQFF
v_call: TRBV7-3
j_call: TRBJ2-1
clone_size: NA
d_call: NA

cdr3_nt: TGTGCCAGTAGTACCAGGGGGGAGACCCAGTACTTC
cdr3_aa: CASSTRGETQYF
v_call: TRBV19
j_call: TRBJ2-5
clone_size: NA
d_call: TRBD1

cdr3_nt: TGCGCCAGCAGGGAGGGGCCCCAAGAGACCCAGTACTTC
cdr3_aa: CASREGPQETQYF
v_call: TRBV5-1
j_call: TRBJ2-5
clone_size: NA
d_call: NA

cdr3_nt: TGTGCCAGCACTCAAGGGGAGACCCAGTACTTC
cdr3_aa: CASTQGETQYF
v_call: TRBV6-5
j_call: TRBJ2-5
clone_size: NA
d_call: NA

cdr3_nt: TGTGCCAGTAGGCCGGAAGGCCCACCAGCGGGGGAGCTGTTTTTT
cdr3_aa: CASRPEGPPAGELFF
v_call: TRBV19
j_call: TRBJ2-2
clone_size: NA
d_call: NA

cdr3_nt: TGTGCCAGCAGTCTGGGACTAGCGGGGGAAGAGACCCAGTACTTC
cdr3_aa: CASSLGLAGEETQYF
v_call: TRBV2
j_call: TRBJ2-5
clone_size: NA
d_call: TRBD2

cdr3_nt: TGTGCCAGCAGGGGGGGGAATCTCGATGAGCAGTTCTTC
cdr3_aa: CASRGGNLDEQFF
v_call: TRBV13
j_call: TRBJ2-1
clone_size: NA
d_call: TRBD2

cdr3_nt: TGTGCCTGGAGAGGGAGAGATGAGCAGTTCTTC
cdr3_aa: CAWRGRDEQFF
v_call: TRBV30
j_call: TRBJ2-1
clone_size: NA
d_call: NA

cdr3_nt: TGTGCCATCAGCCAGGGTAGGGATCAGCCCCAGCATTTT
cdr3_aa: CAISQGRDQPQHF
v_call: TRBV10-3
j_call: TRBJ1-5
clone_size: few
d_call: NA

cdr3_nt: TGCAGCGTCGGACAGACCAATTCACCCCTCCACTTT
cdr3_aa: CSVGQTNSPLHF
v_call: TRBV29-1
j_call: TRBJ1-6
clone_size: NA
d_call: NA

cdr3_nt: TGTGCCAGCAGTTTCTCAGGGCGGAATTCACCCCTCCACTTT
cdr3_aa: CASSFSGRNSPLHF
v_call: TRBV28
j_call: TRBJ1-6
clone_size: NA
d_call: NA

cdr3_nt: TGTGCCTGGAGTGTGTCCTTCACAGATACGCAGTATTTT
cdr3_aa: CAWSVSFTDTQYF
v_call: TRBV30
j_call: TRBJ2-3
clone_size: few
d_call: NA

cdr3_nt: TGTGCCAGCAGTGGTCCCGGGACACAGAAGGGGACCCAGTACTTC
cdr3_aa: CASSGPGTQKGTQYF
v_call: TRBV25-1
j_call: TRBJ2-5
clone_size: once
d_call: NA

cdr3_nt: TGTGCCAGCAGCGTAGGGGGCAGGGTCGGGAACACTGAAGCTTTCTTT
cdr3_aa: CASSVGGRVGNTEAFF
v_call: TRBV9
j_call: TRBJ1-1
clone_size: NA
d_call: NA

cdr3_nt: TGCGCCAGCAGCTCCGGTAGGTCTGAAGCTTTCTTT
cdr3_aa: CASSSGRSEAFF
v_call: TRBV5-1
j_call: TRBJ1-1
clone_size: few
d_call: NA

cdr3_nt: TGCAGCGTTGAAGATCTATTTCAGGGGGCTGTGGGCTATGGCTACACCTTC
cdr3_aa: CSVEDLFQGAVGYGYTF
v_call: TRBV29-1
j_call: TRBJ1-2
clone_size: NA
d_call: TRBD1

cdr3_nt: TGCAGCGTTGCCGTGCGGGGGACAACAGATACGCAGTATTTT
cdr3_aa: CSVAVRGTTDTQYF
v_call: TRBV29-1
j_call: TRBJ2-3
clone_size: NA
d_call: NA

cdr3_nt: TGTGCCAGCAGCTTAGGTCAGGTGAACACTGAAGCTTTCTTT
cdr3_aa: CASSLGQVNTEAFF
v_call: TRBV7-9
j_call: TRBJ1-1
clone_size: few
d_call: NA

cdr3_nt: TGCAGCGTTCGTAGGGGCACTGAAGCTTTCTTT
cdr3_aa: CSVRRGTEAFF
v_call: TRBV29-1
j_call: TRBJ1-1
clone_size: NA
d_call: NA

cdr3_nt: TGCAGTGCTAGGACGGCAGATACGCAGTATTTT
cdr3_aa: CSARTADTQYF
v_call: TRBV20-1
j_call: TRBJ2-3
clone_size: once
d_call: NA

cdr3_nt: TGTGCCAGCAGTTCCTTCCGGAGCGGCTACTATGGCTACACCTTC
cdr3_aa: CASSSFRSGYYGYTF
v_call: TRBV27
j_call: TRBJ1-2
clone_size: NA
d_call: NA